This record covers a single T cell receptor (beta chain). Its antigen remains unknown. Per the original methods: Construction of a distant-metastasis classifier for papillary thyroid cancer relied on CDR3 differences across clinicopathological groups. Via MiXCR, TCRdb re-called the PCR reads. The authors' filters were not applied to this entry. Among roughly 9,200 clones listed, about 14% were seen once. Each patient went into thyroid surgery without having received any treatment. This entry is derived from a study of metastatic and nonmetastatic thyroid tumors. Study context: The study looked at repertoires side by side in blood and in tumor or nodule tissue from malignant and benign thyroid patients.

General study points: Relative to benign nodules, malignant thyroid tumors were reportedly characterized by significantly elevated TCR beta diversity in blood and tumor.

V was clipped by 4 bases and J by 2 bases; unmatched bases: 5. The CDR3 totals 16 residues. CDR1 is LNHNV and CDR2 is YYDKDF in the germline V gene (reference sequence). The TCR originated in a female donor with papillary thyroid cancer or a benign thyroid nodule (not recorded which). Some clones in this sample may be carry-over from other donors' samples. The V and J genes are TRBV15 and TRBJ2-3, with 11 bases identical to TRBD2. Sequenced material: blood. CDR3 nucleotides: TGTGCCACCAGCACCAGACTAGCGGGGACCACAGATACGCAGTATTTT. This gives the protein CATSTRLAGTTDTQYF.